The source of this T cell receptor beta chain is a study of blood T cell repertoires in COVID-19 (dated by TCRdb to about 2020). At the level of the whole study: The collaborator samples originated in the United States, Italy and Spain and spanned the acute and convalescent phases of COVID-19. The material from the prospective study consisted of cDNA or gDNA derived from T cells, B-cell-depleted T cells, or PBMCs. A freely available public database, intended as a resource for researchers studying the immune response to SARS-CoV-2, is where the repertoires were released. Where HLA class I and class II types were available, the types were taken from metadata supplied by the sample provider, not from assay-based typing. Subjects who had been exposed to COVID-19, were actively infected with it, or had recovered from it provided the deeply sampled blood TCRbeta repertoires that made up the dataset. The samples were drawn from two sources: the first 160 participants of the ongoing ImmuneRACE study, and 1,000 to 1,500 subjects contributed by 6 global collaborators. Sample metadata almost always included a de-identified subject ID, COVID-19 status, age in years and sex. The paper's findings and limits, for the study overall: Clinical and demographic metadata were provided uncurated, with the amount varying by source and participant.

TCRbeta CDR3 regions were amplified from genomic DNA by means of the immunoSEQ Assay, a bias-controlled multiplex PCR. Processing in the source paper ran as follows. Within the assay, amplification of reference gene primers was used to estimate how many nucleated cells each sample contained. Sequence reads were collapsed and filtered to measure the absolute abundance of every unique TCRbeta CDR3 rearrangement. For each sample, productive Simpson clonality was calculated as the square root of Simpson's diversity index over productive rearrangements. Drawn from immuneACCESS, this table holds only the in-frame rearrangements with V and J called that TCRdb kept. Clones are partly lost; checked studies trace under half to an unresolved V gene and leave the rest unexplained. The DNA gave D and trimming, while V, J and clone size come from that table. The sample records some 130,000 clones, around 88% of which are singletons. Of the sample, approximately 10% is held by the ten largest clones.

Trimming takes 1 base off V and 1 base off J; junction bases not matched to a gene: 2. The CDR3 covers 15 residues, taking in both the cysteine and the phenylalanine. Only the CDR3 region is kept as DNA, spanning 45 bases read in frame from base 1. The germline V gene sets CDR1 to SGHRS and CDR2 to YFSETQ. On this clone itself: What this receptor recognizes is not known. There are no base qualities to consult, and no much larger clone falls within one base.

The collaborating institutions used their own protocols to collect whole blood in K2EDTA tubes. For TCRbeta analysis, collaborators shipped samples in one of three forms: frozen whole blood, isolated PBMCs, or DNA extracted from either of those sample types. The sequence joins TRBV5-1 to TRBJ1-1; TRBD1 lines up with 9 middle nucleotides. The sequenced sample was peripheral blood. This sequence was found in a man aged 50 to 59 with acute or convalescent COVID-19. The CDR3 region reads CASSLMTGGNTEAFF. The nucleotides are TGCGCCAGCAGCTTGATGACAGGGGGGAACACTGAAGCTTTCTTT.